A single sample gave rise to the 30 T cell receptor beta chains below, sequenced in a study of blood T cell repertoires in COVID-19. Libraries were prepared by immunoSEQ multiplex PCR; TCRdb keeps only in-frame clonotypes and omits some of them. The table records 150,000 to 200,000 clones, around 80% of them present only once. Sequencing was performed on peripheral blood. These TCRs come from a woman in her 70s with COVID-19, enrolled during active disease.

The V call is TRBV6-1, the J call TRBJ1-1; 7 nucleotides line up with TRBD1. The CDR3 loop spans 14 amino acids. CDR1 is MNHNS, CDR2 SASEGT, per germline. The V and J ends lost 1 base and 4 bases, in that order; junction bases with no gene match: 3. Here the CDR3 DNA reads TGTGCCAGCAGTGAAGGGGGACAGCCCACTGAAGCTTTCTTT. This sequence encodes CASSEGGQPTEAFF.

This clone was seen only a few times. The CDR3 DNA sequence: TGTGCCAGCAGCGGGACAGGTATGGGGCAGCCCCAGCATTTT. Its translation is CASSGTGMGQPQHF. This chain joins TRBV6-5 and TRBJ1-5, with 8 bases lining up with TRBD1. CDR3 length: 14 residues. Losses at the gene ends were 6 bases for V and 7 bases for J; bases not matched to a gene: 8. Germline V gene data show CDR1 as MNHEY and CDR2 as SVGAGI.

This chain uses TRBV5-4 with TRBJ2-2, with D possibly matching TRBD2 (5 bases). The CDR3 has 14 residues. CDR1 is SGHNT and CDR2 is YYREEE in the germline V gene (reference sequence). Trimming pared 1 base from V and 3 bases from J, leaving 7 bases between. The CDR3 reads CASSLSADTGELFF. The CDR3 DNA follows: TGTGCCAGCAGCTTGTCAGCGGACACCGGGGAGCTGTTTTTT.

The CDR3 DNA follows: TGTGCCAGCAGATTGACAGGGGGATTGAATTCACCCCTCCACTTT. It specifies CASRLTGGLNSPLHF. The chain uses TRBV28 and TRBJ1-6; 9 bases fit TRBD1. The CDR3 length is 15 residues. From germline, CDR1 is MDHEN and CDR2 SYDVKM. With V trimmed by 6 bases and J by 7 bases, 7 bases remained unmatched.

The chain links TRBV6-5 to TRBJ2-2; 9 nucleotides match TRBD1. This CDR3 is 15 amino acids long. Unmatched junction bases numbered 9, after V lost 6 bases and J lost 7 bases. Germline CDR1 reads MNHEY; CDR2 reads SVGAGI. The CDR3 loop is CASRPRTGVGGELFF. In nucleotides, the CDR3 is TGTGCCAGCAGACCAAGGACAGGGGTTGGCGGGGAGCTGTTTTTT.

The chain links TRBV11-2 to TRBJ2-2; unclear D gene. This CDR3 comprises 14 residues. The V end lost 0 bases, the J end lost 8 bases, and 10 bases lay between the germline ends. CDR1 is SGHAT, CDR2 FQNNGV, per germline. The CDR3 DNA sequence: TGTGCCAGCAGCTTAGATCTAGGTGTGGGGGAGCTGTTTTTT. It yields the protein CASSLDLGVGELFF. The complete variable domain, with remaining parts taken from reference TRBV11-2 and TRBJ2-2, reads EAGVAQSPRYKIIEKRQSVAFWCNPISGHATLYWYQQILGQGPKLLIQFQNNGVVDDSQLPKDRFSAERLKGVDSTLKIQPAKLEDSAVYLCASSLDLGVGELFFGEGSRLTVL.

This chain uses TRBV7-2 with TRBJ2-1, with TRBD1 identical over 8 bases. CDR1 is SGHTA and CDR2 is FQGNSA in the germline V gene. The CDR3 extends over 12 amino acids. The V segment lost 4 bases and the J segment 15 bases; nucleotides outside the gene matches: 8. This chain's CDR3 is CASSYRTGLGFF. The CDR3 nucleotides read TGTGCCAGCAGCTACCGGACAGGGCTGGGGTTCTTC.

The CDR3 DNA reads as TGCGCCAGCAGCAAGAGGGAGAGCACAGATACGCAGTATTTT. It translates to CASSKRESTDTQYF. This sequence joins TRBV5-1 and TRBJ2-3, with D maybe TRBD2 (5 bases). V lost 4 bases to trimming and J lost 0 bases, with 9 bases between them. Germline values: CDR1 SGHRS, CDR2 YFSETQ. This CDR3 region has 14 residues.

This chain connects TRBV7-2 to TRBJ1-4; no reliable D call. Germline values: CDR1 SGHTA, CDR2 FQGNSA. The CDR3 loop spans 15 amino acids. V was pared by 5 bases and J by 0 bases, with 10 bases between. The chain's CDR3 is CASSNQIATNEKLFF. CDR3 DNA: TGTGCCAGCAGCAACCAGATTGCAACTAATGAAAAACTGTTTTTT.

The V and J genes are TRBV18 and TRBJ2-3, with a possible D match to TRBD1 (6 bases). The CDR3 runs to 13 residues. The germline CDR1 and CDR2 sequences are KGHSH and LQKENI. Trimming left V 3 bases short and J 8 bases short, with 12 bases between. The CDR3 spells CASSPGPQGTQYF. The CDR3 region has the DNA TGTGCCAGCTCACCCGGACCACAGGGTACGCAGTATTTT.

This chain joins TRBV5-1 and TRBJ1-6; 7 bases align to TRBD1. Losses at the gene ends were 0 bases for V and 7 bases for J; bases not matched to a gene: 4. The CDR3 consists of 15 residues. Per the germline V gene, CDR1 is SGHRS and CDR2 is YFSETQ. The CDR3 DNA reads TGCGCCAGCAGCTTGGGGGACAGCCACAATTCACCCCTCCACTTT. Translation: CASSLGDSHNSPLHF.

This chain connects TRBV5-6 to TRBJ2-3, with 9 nucleotides matching TRBD2. Trimming removed 5 bases from V and 6 bases from J; junction bases left unmatched: 4. Germline V gives CDR1 SGHDT, CDR2 YYEEEE. The CDR3 totals 13 residues. The CDR3 sequence: CASRAGGVDTQYF. CDR3 bases: TGTGCCAGCAGAGCGGGGGGAGTGGATACGCAGTATTTT.

The V and J genes are TRBV13 and TRBJ1-1, with TRBD1 identical over 8 bases. This CDR3 contains 15 residues. The germline V gene has CDR1 PRHDT and CDR2 FYEKMQ (reference sequence). With 1 base clipped from V and 6 bases from J, the junction kept 7 bases outside the gene matches. In nucleotides, the CDR3 is TGTGCCAGCAGCTTAGCGGACAGGGTCAGAGCTGAAGCTTTCTTT. This encodes CASSLADRVRAEAFF.

The count of this clone is one. This chain uses TRBV27 with TRBJ1-1; 12 positions agree with TRBD1. The CDR3 totals 17 residues. The germline gives CDR1 MNHEY, CDR2 SMNVEV (reference sequence). The J segment lost 1 base and the V segment lost 6 bases, leaving 9 bases of the junction unmatched. The CDR3: CASSFFPGQGANTEAFF. DNA for the CDR3: TGTGCCAGCAGCTTCTTTCCGGGACAGGGGGCGAACACTGAAGCTTTCTTT.

This clone was seen a few times. The genes are TRBV7-2 and TRBJ2-5, with TRBD2 as a possible D gene (6 bases). V gave up 4 bases and J gave up 5 bases, with 17 bases separating them. The CDR3 runs 15 residues. CDR1 and CDR2 (germline): SGHTA, FQGNSA. CDR3 region: CASSYQTGVQETQYF. The CDR3 DNA reads TGTGCCAGCAGCTACCAAACGGGAGTTCAGGAGACCCAGTACTTC.

The chain links TRBV6-6 to TRBJ1-1; D remains ambiguous. With 7 bases removed from V and 6 bases from J, the gap between germline ends came to 9 bases. This CDR3 comprises 11 residues. CDR1 is MNHNY and CDR2 is SVGAGI in the germline V gene (reference sequence). This chain's CDR3 is CASNQKSEAFF. CDR3 coding DNA: TGTGCCAGCAATCAGAAATCTGAAGCTTTCTTT.

V usage is TRBV28 and J usage is TRBJ2-7, with TRBD1 matching 9 bases. CDR1 and CDR2 (germline): MDHEN, SYDVKM. The CDR3 loop spans 15 amino acids. Trimming took 5 bases from V and 5 from J; bases not matched to a gene: 10. CDR3: CASSQKGQGLDEQYF. CDR3 DNA: TGTGCCAGCAGTCAAAAAGGACAGGGGCTCGACGAGCAGTACTTC. The full variable domain, with the rest looked up from reference TRBV28 and TRBJ2-7, is DVKVTQSSRYLVKRTGEKVFLECVQDMDHENMFWYRQDPGLGLRLIYFSYDVKMKEKGDIPEGYSVSREKKERFSLILESASTNQTSMYLCASSQKGQGLDEQYFGPGTRLTVT.

The chain couples TRBV28 to TRBJ2-4; no clear D gene. Per germline, CDR1 MDHEN and CDR2 SYDVKM. Between the trimmed V and J ends, which lost 3 bases and 8 bases, there was a span of 11 bases. The CDR3 consists of 13 residues. CDR3: CASSFNPVDIQYF. Here the CDR3 DNA reads TGTGCCAGCAGTTTCAATCCGGTGGACATTCAGTACTTC. Complete variable domain (other parts from reference TRBV28 and TRBJ2-4): DVKVTQSSRYLVKRTGEKVFLECVQDMDHENMFWYRQDPGLGLRLIYFSYDVKMKEKGDIPEGYSVSREKKERFSLILESASTNQTSMYLCASSFNPVDIQYFGAGTRLSVL.

The chain recombines TRBV7-8 with TRBJ2-7, with 7 bases lining up with TRBD1. The CDR3 runs 15 residues. From germline, CDR1 is SGHVS and CDR2 FQNEAQ. After removal of 5 bases from V and 0 bases from J, the junction contained 7 bases not matched to a gene. CDR3 sequence reads: CASSPGTDSSYEQYF. In DNA, the CDR3 is TGTGCCAGCAGCCCCGGGACAGACAGCTCCTACGAGCAGTACTTC.

The chain combines TRBV28 with TRBJ2-3; TRBD1 matches at 8 bases. This CDR3 spans 14 amino acids. Germline loops: CDR1 MDHEN, CDR2 SYDVKM. The CDR3 nucleotides are TGTGCTTCGGGCGGGACAGGCGGTTGGAATACGCAGTATTTT. Amino acid sequence: CASGGTGGWNTQYF.

The gene calls are TRBV6-1 and TRBJ2-5; TRBD1 matches at 8 bases. V was clipped by 4 bases and J by 5 bases; unmatched bases: 15. CDR3 length equals 17 residues. Germline CDR1 and CDR2: MNHNS and SASEGT. CDR3 sequence: CASSVQGGQGAAETQYF. The CDR3, as DNA: TGTGCCAGCAGTGTACAGGGAGGTCAGGGGGCGGCGGAGACCCAGTACTTC.

This clone has more than one count but fewer than ten. The rearrangement uses TRBV24-1 and TRBJ2-7, with TRBD2 identical over 7 bases. The CDR3 is 13 amino acids. Germline V gene lookup returns CDR1 KGHDR and CDR2 SFDVKD. The V and J ends lost 5 bases and 5 bases, in that order; junction bases with no gene match: 5. The CDR3 reads CATSGGSQNEQYF. CDR3 in DNA: TGTGCCACCAGTGGCGGGAGCCAGAACGAGCAGTACTTC.

This clone has only a few counts. The chain links TRBV5-1 to TRBJ1-2; TRBD1 matches 9 bases. The V gene's germline CDR1 is SGHRS and CDR2 YFSETQ. The CDR3 runs 17 residues. The V segment lost 1 base and the J segment 0 bases; nucleotides outside the gene matches: 7. The CDR3 loop reads CASSLSDRGRANYGYTF. For the CDR3, the DNA is TGCGCCAGCAGCTTGTCGGACAGGGGACGAGCTAACTATGGCTACACCTTC.

The rearrangement links TRBV30 to TRBJ1-2; D is undetermined. The CDR3 is made up of 11 amino acids. V lost 0 bases and J 9 bases, leaving 8 bases between the germline ends. CDR1 and CDR2 (germline): GTSNPN, SVGIG (reference sequence). This CDR3 is CAWSVFSRYTF. CDR3 DNA: TGTGCCTGGAGTGTTTTCAGTCGCTACACCTTC.

The chain carries TRBV30 and TRBJ2-5; D perhaps matches TRBD2 (6 bases). There are 13 residues in the CDR3. Deletions cut 0 bases from V and 5 bases from J, with 10 bases between. Germline lookup yields CDR1 GTSNPN and CDR2 SVGIG (reference sequence). As DNA, the CDR3 is TGTGCCTGGAGTGTCGGAGGGACGGAGACCCAGTACTTC. It codes for CAWSVGGTETQYF.

The gene calls are TRBV27 and TRBJ1-1; tentatively, D is TRBD1 (5 bases). Looked up from germline, CDR1 is MNHEY and CDR2 is SMNVEV (reference sequence). V was cut by 7 bases and J by 3 bases, with 21 bases left in between. This CDR3 contains 16 residues. The CDR3 region has the DNA TGTGCCAGCATCCCTCGGGGGGGGAATACGGACACTGAAGCTTTCTTT. Protein: CASIPRGGNTDTEAFF.

The chain has TRBV29-1 and TRBJ1-2; 9 bases map to TRBD1. The CDR3 sequence is 14 residues long. In germline, CDR1 is SQVTM, CDR2 ANQGSEA. Trimming took 5 bases from V and 4 from J; bases not matched to a gene: 8. CDR3 region: CSVPGQGPFYGYTF. In nucleotides, the CDR3 is TGCAGCGTTCCGGGACAGGGCCCCTTCTATGGCTACACCTTC.

This clone was counted ten times or more. V and J are TRBV5-4 and TRBJ2-1; D is undetermined. Trimming shortened V by 0 bases and J by 7 bases, and 8 bases separated the two germline ends. The length of the CDR3 is 13 residues. Germline lookup yields CDR1 SGHNT and CDR2 YYREEE (reference sequence). The CDR3 loop reads CASSLAAGNEQFF. CDR3 DNA: TGTGCCAGCAGCTTGGCTGCCGGGAATGAGCAGTTCTTC.

CDR3 sequence (DNA): TGTGCCAGTAGTGGGGCCGGGACAGGCACAGATACGCAGTATTTT. As protein: CASSGAGTGTDTQYF. The chain carries TRBV19 and TRBJ2-3, with 7 bases that match TRBD1. V was clipped by 5 bases and J by 1 base; unmatched bases: 6. CDR1 is LNHDA, CDR2 SQIVND, per germline (reference sequence). The CDR3 extends over 15 amino acids.

This clone was recorded only once. V is TRBV10-3 and J is TRBJ2-5, with 9 bases fitting TRBD2. CDR3 length: 17 amino acids. The J segment lost 1 base and the V segment lost 2 bases, leaving 8 bases of the junction unmatched. In germline, CDR1 is ENHRY, CDR2 SYGVKD. The CDR3 loop is CAISESMQAGGQETQYF. The CDR3 coding sequence is TGTGCCATCAGTGAGAGTATGCAAGCGGGGGGCCAAGAGACCCAGTACTTC.